These 32 T cell receptor beta chains were all obtained from the same sample, sequenced in a study of blood T cell repertoires in COVID-19. The protocol was immunoSEQ multiplex PCR, while the TCRdb copy is restricted to in-frame clones and leaves out a portion. This table has more than 200,000 clones, 80% to 85% appearing once. Specimen: peripheral blood. The source of these receptors is an elderly woman with COVID-19, enrolled during active disease.

The rearrangement links TRBV11-2 to TRBJ2-5; D is unresolved. Per the germline V gene, CDR1 is SGHAT and CDR2 is FQNNGV. Trimming left V 5 bases short and J 0 bases short, with 16 bases between. This CDR3 is built from 16 residues. CDR3 sequence: CASSPHHSPYQETQYF. For the CDR3, the DNA is TGTGCCAGCAGCCCTCATCACTCCCCGTACCAAGAGACCCAGTACTTC.

The V call is TRBV19, the J call TRBJ1-5; 8 positions match TRBD1. Trimming removed 8 bases from V and 5 bases from J; junction bases left unmatched: 5. Germline lookup yields CDR1 LNHDA and CDR2 SQIVND (reference sequence). This CDR3 region has 13 residues. The CDR3 sequence is CASGQGKYQPQHF. In DNA, the CDR3 is TGTGCCAGTGGACAGGGCAAGTATCAGCCCCAGCATTTT.

The V gene is TRBV5-1, the J gene TRBJ1-1; D not resolved. Germline V gene data show CDR1 as SGHRS and CDR2 as YFSETQ. The CDR3 is 15 residues long. V was cut by 0 bases and J by 1 base, with 10 bases left in between. CDR3 protein: CASSLDGRANTEAFF. The CDR3 DNA reads as TGCGCCAGCAGCTTGGACGGGCGGGCGAACACTGAAGCTTTCTTT.

The chain couples TRBV6-6 to TRBJ2-5, with D perhaps TRBD1 (5 bases). The germline CDR1 and CDR2 sequences are MNHNY and SVGAGI (reference sequence). The V end was cut by 6 bases, the J end by 2 bases, with 16 bases between. This CDR3 is built from 15 residues. The CDR3 bases are TGTGCCAGCAGGATGGACATGGTGAATCAAGAGACCCAGTACTTC. Its translation: CASRMDMVNQETQYF.

This clone was counted a single time. The chain links TRBV7-2 to TRBJ1-2, with 11 positions matching TRBD1. V lost 5 bases, J lost 7 bases, and 12 bases stayed unmatched. The CDR3 loop spans 16 amino acids. The V gene's germline CDR1 is SGHTA and CDR2 FQGNSA. CDR3 loop: CASSQREGTGGRGYTF. Written as DNA, the CDR3 is TGTGCCAGCAGCCAGAGAGAGGGGACAGGGGGACGTGGCTACACCTTC.

The rearrangement joins TRBV7-8 to TRBJ2-2; D perhaps matches TRBD2 (6 bases). Trimming stripped 1 base from V and 1 base from J, with 10 bases between. Germline values: CDR1 SGHVS, CDR2 FQNEAQ. The CDR3 length is 16 residues. DNA for the CDR3: TGTGCCAGCAGCTTAGTGGAGGGAAGGAACACCGGGGAGCTGTTTTTT. Amino acid sequence: CASSLVEGRNTGELFF.

The CDR3 bases are TGTGCCAGCAGTGTGCGACTAGCGGGGTACACAGATACGCAGTATTTT. Its protein product is CASSVRLAGYTDTQYF. The genes are TRBV2 and TRBJ2-3; 11 bases are shared with TRBD2. J lost 2 bases, V lost 4 bases, and 5 bases had no gene match. This CDR3 is 16 amino acids long. In germline, CDR1 is SNHLY, CDR2 FYNNEI.

This chain connects TRBV3-1 (or the pseudogene TRBV3-2) to TRBJ2-1; no firm D call. Germline CDR1 LGHDT, CDR2 YNNKEL (reference sequence). V shed 2 bases and J shed 7 bases, with 6 bases lying between them. The CDR3 extends over 12 amino acids. The CDR3 here is CASSQSMNEQFF. The CDR3 nucleotides are TGTGCCAGCAGCCAATCTATGAATGAGCAGTTCTTC.

The chain recombines TRBV24-1 with TRBJ2-1; 11 bases align to TRBD2. Per the germline V gene, CDR1 is KGHDR and CDR2 is SFDVKD. The CDR3 consists of 16 residues. After removal of 3 bases from V and 6 bases from J, the junction contained 6 bases not matched to a gene. CDR3 residues: CATSDERTSGFNEQFF. CDR3 sequence (DNA): TGTGCCACCAGTGATGAGAGGACTAGCGGGTTCAATGAGCAGTTCTTC.

This rearrangement joins TRBV5-1 to TRBJ2-7; 8 nucleotides agree with TRBD1. Germline trimming cut 4 bases from V and 5 bases from J; bases unmatched to any gene: 8. This CDR3 is 14 amino acids long. CDR1 is SGHRS and CDR2 is YFSETQ in the germline V gene. The CDR3 region is CASSAGQVVNEQYF. CDR3 sequence (DNA): TGCGCCAGCAGCGCGGGACAGGTCGTCAACGAGCAGTACTTC.

J is TRBJ1-2 and V is TRBV18; the D is unclear. In germline, CDR1 is KGHSH, CDR2 LQKENI. V dropped 0 bases and J dropped 8 bases, with 16 bases sitting between them. The CDR3 length is 15 residues. The CDR3 sequence is CASSPPSRELRGYTF. The CDR3 DNA follows: TGTGCCAGCTCACCACCCTCCCGGGAGCTCAGAGGCTACACCTTC.

The chain links TRBV3-1 (or the pseudogene TRBV3-2) to TRBJ1-4; 7 bases fit TRBD1. V was clipped by 8 bases and J by 5 bases; unmatched bases: 5. This CDR3 is 13 amino acids long. Germline CDR1 is LGHDT and CDR2 is YNNKEL (reference sequence). The CDR3 protein is CASEGRGNEKLFF. The CDR3 DNA reads as TGTGCCAGCGAAGGCAGGGGGAATGAAAAACTGTTTTTT.

This clone occurred a few times. The junction and the germline gene differ at one end; a read error may be behind it. This chain uses TRBV12-3 or TRBV12-4 with TRBJ1-1; D is unclear. The CDR3 consists of 10 residues. CDR3 region: CASTSLASHF. In nucleotides, the CDR3 is TGTGCCAGCACCTCGTTAGCTAGTCACTTT.

The chain links TRBV4-3 to TRBJ2-7; D possibly corresponds to TRBD2 (5 bases). Germline V lookup: CDR1 LGHNA, CDR2 YSLEER. Trimming removed 3 bases at V and 6 bases at J, with 15 bases between. The CDR3 is 14 residues long. CDR3 protein: CASSQSNNGGEQYF. The CDR3 DNA is TGCGCCAGCAGCCAGAGTAACAACGGAGGCGAGCAGTACTTC.

This sequence joins TRBV28 and TRBJ1-5; no definite D call. CDR1 is MDHEN, CDR2 SYDVKM, per germline. There are 15 residues in the CDR3. Trimming shortened V by 4 bases and J by 1 base, and 11 bases separated the two germline ends. CDR3 bases: TGTGCCAGCAGTTCTCTCCGCTACAGCAATCAGCCCCAGCATTTT. Amino acids: CASSSLRYSNQPQHF.

The rearrangement links TRBV6-5 to TRBJ1-1, with D perhaps TRBD1 (6 bases). Trimming stripped 6 bases from V and 5 bases from J, with 16 bases between. This CDR3 has 14 residues. CDR1 is MNHEY, CDR2 SVGAGI, per germline. The CDR3 DNA is TGTGCCAGCAGCCGACAGGTGGGGAATACTGAAGCTTTCTTT. This encodes CASSRQVGNTEAFF.

This clone was seen a single time. The CDR3 nucleotides are TGTGCCAGCAGTATGGACAGGGCGGAGAATTCACCCCTCCACTTT. This codes for CASSMDRAENSPLHF. The chain recombines TRBV2 with TRBJ1-6; 8 bases map to TRBD1. With V trimmed by 5 bases and J by 7 bases, 7 bases remained unmatched. Per germline, CDR1 SNHLY and CDR2 FYNNEI. The CDR3 has 15 residues. The full variable domain, rest sourced from reference TRBV2 and TRBJ1-6, is EPEVTQTPSHQVTQMGQEVILRCVPISNHLYFYWYRQILGQKVEFLVSFYNNEISEKSEIFDDQFSVERPDGSNFTLKIRSTKLEDSAMYFCASSMDRAENSPLHFGNGTRLTVT.

This chain joins TRBV2 and TRBJ2-1, with D unclear. Trimming stripped 9 bases from V and 7 bases from J, with 19 bases between. The CDR3 contains 14 residues. The V gene's germline CDR1 is SNHLY and CDR2 FYNNEI. The CDR3 here is CASLSVNVMNEQFF. In DNA, the CDR3 is TGTGCCAGTCTAAGTGTTAATGTTATGAATGAGCAGTTCTTC. Variable domain in full (rest from reference TRBV2 and TRBJ2-1): EPEVTQTPSHQVTQMGQEVILRCVPISNHLYFYWYRQILGQKVEFLVSFYNNEISEKSEIFDDQFSVERPDGSNFTLKIRSTKLEDSAMYFCASLSVNVMNEQFFGPGTRLTVL.

The rearrangement joins TRBV10-3 to TRBJ1-1; unclear D gene. The V end lost 3 bases, the J end lost 1 base, and 12 bases lay between the germline ends. CDR1 ENHRY and CDR2 SYGVKD come from the germline V gene. This CDR3 comprises 15 residues. CDR3 DNA: TGTGCCATCAGTGAAGGTGGTGGGAGGAACACTGAAGCTTTCTTT. The encoded protein is CAISEGGGRNTEAFF.

V usage is TRBV7-9 and J usage is TRBJ2-1; 11 bases align to TRBD2. V lost 5 bases to trimming and J lost 5 bases; unmatched junction nucleotides: 8. The CDR3 runs to 16 residues. Germline CDR1 reads SEHNR; CDR2 reads FQNEAQ (reference sequence). CDR3 nucleotide sequence: TGTGCCAGCAGCACCGTAGCGGGGGGGAAGAACAATGAGCAGTTCTTC. It is translated as CASSTVAGGKNNEQFF.

The rearrangement uses TRBV5-1 and TRBJ2-2, with 7 bases that match TRBD1. V was pared by 3 bases and J by 5 bases, with 10 bases of the junction left unmatched. This CDR3 has 16 residues. Per the germline V gene, CDR1 is SGHRS and CDR2 is YFSETQ. The CDR3: CASSSTAHRGTGELFF. The CDR3 DNA sequence: TGCGCCAGCAGCTCGACCGCCCACAGGGGAACCGGGGAGCTGTTTTTT.

The gene calls are TRBV7-3 and TRBJ1-2, with 8 bases that match TRBD1. CDR3 length: 13 residues. Germline-derived CDR1 and CDR2 are SGHTA and FQGTGA. J was trimmed by 3 bases and V by 5 bases; bases with no gene match: 2. CDR3 sequence reads: CASSKDRDYGYTF. CDR3 DNA: TGTGCCAGCAGCAAGGACAGGGACTATGGCTACACCTTC.

The CDR3 protein is CATRGDLNTEAFF. The CDR3 region has the DNA TGTGCCACCAGAGGGGATTTGAACACTGAAGCTTTCTTT. The chain carries TRBV24-1 and TRBJ1-1, with a possible D match to TRBD1 (5 bases). The germline V and J ends were trimmed by 7 bases and 0 bases, with 8 bases remaining between them. Germline assignment: CDR1 KGHDR and CDR2 SFDVKD. This CDR3 comprises 13 residues.

J is TRBJ1-5 and V is TRBV19, with 11 positions matching TRBD1. Germline values: CDR1 LNHDA, CDR2 SQIVND (reference sequence). J gave up 10 bases and V 8 bases, and 16 bases lay outside the gene matches. The CDR3 length is 16 residues. The CDR3 protein is CASAGTGGRGTPPQHF. DNA for the CDR3: TGTGCCAGTGCCGGGACAGGGGGTCGCGGGACCCCACCCCAGCATTTT.

The J gene is TRBJ1-1, the V gene TRBV7-9, with 7 nucleotides matching TRBD1. J was trimmed by 0 bases and V by 6 bases; bases with no gene match: 7. The germline V gene has CDR1 SEHNR and CDR2 FQNEAQ (reference sequence). The CDR3 has 15 amino acids. The DNA of the CDR3 is TGTGCCAGCAGAAAACCGGGACAGATGAACACTGAAGCTTTCTTT. Amino acid sequence: CASRKPGQMNTEAFF. Combining the CDR3 with reference TRBV7-9 and TRBJ1-1 gives the whole variable domain DTGVSQNPRHKITKRGQNVTFRCDPISEHNRLYWYRQTLGQGPEFLTYFQNEAQLEKSRLLSDRFSAERPKGSFSTLEIQRTEQGDSAMYLCASRKPGQMNTEAFFGQGTRLTVV.

This rearrangement joins TRBV19 to TRBJ2-2; TRBD1 aligns across 10 bases. Germline CDR1 reads LNHDA; CDR2 reads SQIVND (reference sequence). J gave up 4 bases and V 6 bases, and 5 bases lay outside the gene matches. The CDR3 covers 15 residues. As DNA, the CDR3 is TGTGCCAGTAGCGGGGGACAGGGGTTCACCGGGGAGCTGTTTTTT. Amino acid sequence: CASSGGQGFTGELFF.

This chain's CDR3 is CAWISGGARTQYF. In DNA form, the CDR3 reads TGTGCCTGGATTAGCGGGGGGGCCCGCACGCAGTATTTT. The genes are TRBV30 and TRBJ2-3, with TRBD2 matching over 11 bases. The CDR3 loop spans 13 amino acids. Germline-derived CDR1 and CDR2 are GTSNPN and SVGIG (reference sequence). Trimming cost V 4 bases and J 9 bases; bases outside gene matches: 6.

The V gene is TRBV18, the J gene TRBJ2-1; 12 bases line up with TRBD1. Germline values: CDR1 KGHSH, CDR2 LQKENI. The CDR3 totals 14 residues. Losses at the gene ends were 3 bases for V and 9 bases for J; bases not matched to a gene: 3. The CDR3 DNA follows: TGTGCCAGCTCACCGGGACAGGGGGCTCGTGAGCAGTTCTTC. It yields the protein CASSPGQGAREQFF.

This chain joins TRBV15 and TRBJ1-1; TRBD1 aligns across 8 bases. The CDR3 extends over 16 amino acids. V shed 3 bases and J 0 bases; nucleotides not matched to a gene: 6. Germline CDR1 is LNHNV and CDR2 is YYDKDF (reference sequence). The CDR3 loop reads CATSRGTGSMNTEAFF. CDR3 bases: TGTGCCACCAGCAGGGGGACAGGCTCTATGAACACTGAAGCTTTCTTT.

The J gene is TRBJ1-1, the V gene TRBV19, with a weak D call TRBD1 (5 bases). Germline V CDR1 and CDR2: LNHDA, SQIVND (reference sequence). The V end was cut by 3 bases, the J end by 7 bases, with 9 bases between. This CDR3 has 12 residues. The CDR3 DNA reads as TGTGCCAGTAGTATTCCCGGGGGTGAAGCTTTCTTT. Amino acids: CASSIPGGEAFF.

The V call is TRBV11-2, the J call TRBJ2-5; 12 bases align to TRBD2. V lost 2 bases, J lost 6 bases, and 13 bases stayed unmatched. Germline V lookup: CDR1 SGHAT, CDR2 FQNNGV. The CDR3 is 18 amino acids. The CDR3 region is CASSLYSSGGAALQTQYF. DNA for the CDR3: TGTGCCAGCAGCTTATATTCTAGCGGGGGGGCCGCTTTACAGACCCAGTACTTC.

This clone has just one count. The V gene is TRBV7-2, the J gene TRBJ2-2, with 8 bases identical to TRBD2. The germline CDR1 and CDR2 sequences are SGHTA and FQGNSA. The CDR3 covers 15 residues. The junction had 4 bases not matched to a gene; V was cut back by 7 bases and J by 0 bases. CDR3 region: CASKRGGANTGELFF. The CDR3 nucleotides are TGTGCCAGCAAACGGGGGGGCGCGAACACCGGGGAGCTGTTTTTT.